Each of the 13 T cell receptor beta chains below was sequenced from the same sample in a study of T cell clonotyping in hematopoietic cell transplantation (dated by TCRdb to 2020 to 2022). The sample's time point, from its label and the paper: 100 days after allo-HCT. Libraries were constructed by the immunoSEQ multiplex PCR assay. The table was pulled from immuneACCESS by TCRdb, which kept in-frame rearrangements only. Such tables lose some clones; where checked, under half of the loss comes from unresolved V genes, and the rest has no known cause. This sample gives 6,000 to 7,000 clones in total; 77% of them show up just once. Around a third of the sample is taken by the ten largest. This sample comprised PBMCs, obtained 100 days after allogeneic stem cell transplant. Source of these receptors: a female patient aged 25-40 years who had an allogeneic stem cell transplant, so the T cells may come from the graft donor. Some clones in this sample may be carry-over from other donors' samples.

The rearrangement uses TRBV2 and TRBJ1-2; D possibly corresponds to TRBD1 (5 bases). This CDR3 has 15 amino acids. Trimming took off 7 bases at V and 4 bases at J, with 19 bases between the two ends. CDR1 is SNHLY and CDR2 is FYNNEI in the germline V gene. The CDR3 is CASTERGSGGYGYTF. CDR3 sequence (DNA): TGTGCCAGCACCGAGCGGGGGAGCGGTGGCTATGGCTACACCTTC.

The rearrangement uses TRBV28 and TRBJ1-1, with D unclear. Germline-derived CDR1 and CDR2 are MDHEN and SYDVKM. The germline V and J ends were trimmed by 6 bases and 1 base, with 9 bases remaining between them. CDR3 length: 13 residues. This CDR3 is CASRYLENTEAFF. The CDR3 DNA is TGTGCCAGCAGATACCTGGAGAACACTGAAGCTTTCTTT.

J is TRBJ2-5 and V is TRBV5-1; D is unresolved. This CDR3 has 12 amino acids. In germline, CDR1 is SGHRS, CDR2 YFSETQ. Trimming removed 4 bases at V and 2 bases at J, with 6 bases between. CDR3 DNA sequence: TGCGCCAGCAGCAGCCAGCAAGAGACCCAGTACTTC. Translated: CASSSQQETQYF.

This clone is labeled as large (0.1 to 1%). The V and J genes are TRBV29-1 and TRBJ1-1; possibly TRBD1 for D (5 bases). This CDR3 is 13 amino acids long. Looked up from germline, CDR1 is SQVTM and CDR2 is ANQGSEA. With 7 bases removed from V and 4 bases from J, the gap between germline ends came to 16 bases. The CDR3 region has the DNA TGCAGCGCCCGAGGGGTTGGGCTCACTGAAGCTTTCTTT. Amino acids: CSARGVGLTEAFF.

Here the CDR3 DNA reads TGCAGCGTGCGAGGGGGGGGTCAAGAGACCCAGTACTTC. Translation gives CSVRGGGQETQYF. The chain couples TRBV29-1 to TRBJ2-5; possibly TRBD2 for D (7 bases). CDR1 and CDR2 (germline): SQVTM, ANQGSEA. CDR3 length equals 13 residues. Trimming left V 6 bases short and J 2 bases short, with 13 bases between.

This clone was recorded only once. The V gene is TRBV9, the J gene TRBJ1-1, with TRBD1 as a possible D gene (6 bases). The germline V and J ends were trimmed by 0 bases and 8 bases, with 14 bases remaining between them. Per the germline V gene, CDR1 is SGDLS and CDR2 is YYNGEE. The CDR3 is made up of 14 amino acids. The CDR3 loop reads CASSVVGGPREAFF. As DNA, the CDR3 is TGTGCCAGCAGCGTAGTGGGGGGCCCGCGCGAAGCTTTCTTT.

Note on this clone: Other DNA sequences in this specimen translate into the identical CDR3. The chain recombines TRBV30 with TRBJ1-1, with D possibly TRBD1 on 5 matching bases. Between the trimmed V and J ends, which lost 3 bases and 5 bases, there was a span of 16 bases. The CDR3 runs to 14 residues. Germline CDR1 and CDR2: GTSNPN and SVGIG (reference sequence). CDR3 DNA sequence: TGTGCCTGGAGACCCCAGGGCGGTTGGACTGAAGCTTTCTTT. The encoded protein is CAWRPQGGWTEAFF.

The V gene is TRBV5-1, the J gene TRBJ1-2, with D perhaps matching TRBD1 (5 bases). CDR1 and CDR2 from the germline V gene are SGHRS and YFSETQ. The CDR3 runs 15 residues. With 5 bases removed from V and 4 bases from J, the gap between germline ends came to 18 bases. CDR3 protein: CASSQVPGGGYGYTF. CDR3 nucleotide sequence: TGCGCCAGCAGTCAAGTTCCGGGGGGTGGCTATGGCTACACCTTC.

The rearrangement joins TRBV5-6 to TRBJ1-1; D remains unclear. Germline V gene data show CDR1 as SGHDT and CDR2 as YYEEEE. Deletions cut 0 bases from V and 11 bases from J, with 14 bases between. There are 13 residues in the CDR3. The chain's CDR3 is CASSLGTAAGAFF. The DNA for the CDR3 is TGTGCCAGCAGCTTGGGTACGGCTGCTGGGGCTTTCTTT.

Points on this clone: Since no conserved phenylalanine or tryptophan closes the CDR3, a read error is the likely cause. The DNA is omitted, as the CDR3 cannot be located on it reliably, and the CDR3 follows TCRdb's listing. This chain joins TRBV20-1 and TRBJ1-4. Germline-derived CDR1 and CDR2 are DFQATT and SNEGSKA (reference sequence). The CDR3 length is 8 residues, termini included. This chain's CDR3 is CSVTGTFP.

This clone was detected once. The chain uses TRBV9 and TRBJ2-3; a possible D gene is TRBD2 (6 bases). The CDR3 sequence is 15 residues long. V was trimmed by 0 bases and J by 3 bases, leaving 11 bases between them. The germline gives CDR1 SGDLS, CDR2 YYNGEE. Here the CDR3 DNA reads TGTGCCAGCAGCGTAGGCGGGGTATTAACAGATACGCAGTATTTT. Translating it yields CASSVGGVLTDTQYF.

The rearrangement links TRBV6-5 to TRBJ1-2; possibly TRBD1 for D (5 bases). Trimming left V 6 bases short and J 4 bases short, with 9 bases between. From germline, CDR1 is MNHEY and CDR2 SVGAGI. There are 12 residues in the CDR3. CDR3 nucleotide sequence: TGTGCCAGCAGGCAGGGTTCCTATGGCTACACCTTC. Protein product: CASRQGSYGYTF.

This clone was recorded once. This sequence joins TRBV9 and TRBJ1-5, with 8 bases identical to TRBD1. Per the germline V gene, CDR1 is SGDLS and CDR2 is YYNGEE. V gave up 4 bases and J gave up 4 bases; unmatched junction bases: 7. The CDR3 totals 15 residues. DNA of the CDR3: TGTGCCAGCAGCCCAGGACAGGGAGGAAATCAGCCCCAGCATTTT. Encoded protein: CASSPGQGGNQPQHF.